The 22 T cell receptor beta chains reported below all come from one sample, sequenced in a study of T-cell memory formation after mild COVID-19. MiXCR, run by TCRdb on the 5' RACE reads, gives a single entry per CDR3 protein. Altogether 80,000 to 130,000 distinct CDR3 sequences are present, roughly 11% being singletons, with the ten largest covering 40%. Material for sequencing was PBMCs or a T cell subset sorted from them (not recorded which). Receptors were obtained from a man between 18 and 35 years old who had mild COVID-19 (a few samples of this study predate the infection). Cell type and time point are not known.

The chain combines TRBV15 with TRBJ2-1; perhaps TRBD2 as D (6 bases). Trimming left V 0 bases short and J 8 bases short, with 14 bases between. CDR3 length: 15 residues. From germline, CDR1 is LNHNV and CDR2 YYDKDF (reference sequence). For the CDR3, the DNA is TGTGCCACCAGCAGAGATAGGGCTAGCGTGCATGAGCAGTTCTTC. It codes for CATSRDRASVHEQFF. Looking up the rest from reference TRBV15 and TRBJ2-1 gives the full variable domain: DAMVIQNPRYQVTQFGKPVTLSCSQTLNHNVMYWYQQKSSQAPKLLFHYYDKDFNNEADTPDNFQSRRPNTSFCFLDIRSPGLGDTAMYLCATSRDRASVHEQFFGPGTRLTVL.

The CDR3 protein is CASSLEAGGAGQFF. CDR3 in DNA: TGTGCCAGCAGCTTAGAAGCCGGGGGCGCTGGGCAGTTCTTC. The chain carries TRBV7-2 and TRBJ2-1; D is tentatively TRBD1 or TRBD2 (6 bases each). The V end was cut by 1 base, the J end by 12 bases, with 16 bases between. CDR3 length equals 14 residues. Germline lookup yields CDR1 SGHTA and CDR2 FQGNSA.

The sample holds a few counts of this clonotype. V is TRBV29-1 and J is TRBJ2-3; TRBD2 might be the D (5 bases). The CDR3 spans 11 residues. CDR1 SQVTM and CDR2 ANQGSEA come from the germline V gene. Trimming cost V 7 bases and J 13 bases, with 18 bases left between them. CDR3 nucleotides: TGCAGCGCCTCGGGGTACGACGATGAGTATTTT. Its protein product is CSASGYDDEYF.

This clonotype has only a few counts. The V gene is TRBV29-1, the J gene TRBJ1-4; D possibly corresponds to TRBD1 (5 bases). V was cut by 8 bases and J by 2 bases, with 12 bases left in between. CDR1 is SQVTM, CDR2 ANQGSEA, per germline. This CDR3 is 13 amino acids long. The CDR3 protein is CSLRWGTNEKLFF. As DNA, the CDR3 is TGCAGCCTGCGGTGGGGGACTAATGAAAAACTGTTTTTT.

This clonotype appeared many times. The rearrangement uses TRBV9 and TRBJ1-1, with D unclear. CDR3 size: 13 residues. The germline V gene encodes CDR1 SGDLS and CDR2 YYNGEE. V lost 3 bases and J 4 bases, leaving 10 bases between the germline ends. CDR3 nucleotide sequence: TGTGCCAGCAGCGGAGCTATGGGCACTGAAGCTTTCTTT. Amino acids: CASSGAMGTEAFF.

This clonotype was picked up a small number of times. The chain carries TRBV5-1 and TRBJ1-1, with 7 positions matching TRBD1. V lost 0 bases to trimming and J lost 0 bases; unmatched junction nucleotides: 11. The CDR3 is made up of 18 amino acids. Per germline, CDR1 SGHRS and CDR2 YFSETQ. The CDR3 here is CASSLGDRAVRVNTEAFF. CDR3 sequence (DNA): TGCGCCAGCAGCTTGGGTGACAGGGCAGTGCGGGTGAACACTGAAGCTTTCTTT.

This clonotype was observed a handful of times. V gene TRBV29-1 combines with J gene TRBJ1-1, with a tentative D call TRBD1 (5 bases). The germline CDR1 and CDR2 sequences are SQVTM and ANQGSEA. The CDR3 sequence is 12 residues long. The V end was cut by 6 bases, the J end by 5 bases, with 13 bases between. The CDR3 region is CSVLGGRTEAFF. DNA of the CDR3: TGCAGCGTCCTGGGGGGACGGACTGAAGCTTTCTTT.

The chain uses TRBV6-5 and TRBJ2-2; D is ambiguous. The CDR3 runs to 15 residues. Trimming left V 1 base short and J 4 bases short, with 10 bases between. CDR1 and CDR2 (germline): MNHEY, SVGAGI. The CDR3 is CASSYLYSVTGELFF. CDR3 DNA: TGTGCCAGCAGTTACTTATATTCGGTCACCGGGGAGCTGTTTTTT.

The chain joins TRBV25-1 to TRBJ2-1, with D possibly TRBD2 on 6 matching bases. CDR1 and CDR2 from the germline V gene are MGHDK and SYGVNS. Trimming pared 1 base from V and 2 bases from J, leaving 9 bases between. The CDR3 spans 15 residues. The DNA for the CDR3 is TGTGCCAGCAGTGAATTAGCGGAGACCTACAATGAGCAGTTCTTC. Protein sequence: CASSELAETYNEQFF. Complete variable domain (other parts from reference TRBV25-1 and TRBJ2-1): EADIYQTPRYLVIGTGKKITLECSQTMGHDKMYWYQQDPGMELHLIHYSYGVNSTEKGDLSSESTVSRIRTEHFPLTLESARPSHTSQYLCASSELAETYNEQFFGPGTRLTVL.

The V and J genes are TRBV29-1 and TRBJ2-1; maybe TRBD2 (6 bases). CDR1 and CDR2 from the germline V gene are SQVTM and ANQGSEA. The V gene lost 0 bases and the J gene lost 10 bases, with 7 bases spanning the gap. The CDR3 is made up of 11 amino acids. CDR3 coding DNA: TGCAGCGTTGAAGAGGAGGGGGAGCAGTTCTTC. Translation gives CSVEEEGEQFF.

This clonotype was observed many times. This chain uses TRBV5-1 with TRBJ2-2; 7 bases map to TRBD1. Germline CDR1 and CDR2: SGHRS and YFSETQ. There are 15 residues in the CDR3. Trimming cost V 6 bases and J 0 bases; bases outside gene matches: 5. The chain's CDR3 is CASIEGTANTGELFF. CDR3 nucleotide sequence: TGCGCCAGCATAGAAGGGACAGCGAACACCGGGGAGCTGTTTTTT.

This clonotype was detected ten times or more. V and J are TRBV12-3 or TRBV12-4 and TRBJ2-1; D gene uncertain. Trimming left V 6 bases short and J 0 bases short, with 3 bases between. The CDR3 consists of 12 residues. The CDR3 is CASRGSYNEQFF. The CDR3 DNA reads TGTGCCAGCAGGGGCTCCTACAATGAGCAGTTCTTC.

This clonotype was picked up a small number of times. The rearrangement joins TRBV4-1 to TRBJ2-3, with no clear D. Trimming took 1 base from V and 2 from J, leaving 16 bases between them. The length of the CDR3 is 17 residues. CDR1 and CDR2 from the germline V gene are MGHRA and YSYEKL. The DNA of the CDR3 is TGCGCCAGCAGCCAAGTGTTTTTTCTGGCGAACACAGATACGCAGTATTTT. It translates to CASSQVFFLANTDTQYF.

This clonotype has at least ten counts. V and J are TRBV7-9 and TRBJ2-7; D unclear. CDR1 and CDR2 (germline): SEHNR, FQNEAQ (reference sequence). The CDR3 spans 15 residues. Trimming removed 1 base at V and 0 bases at J, with 10 bases between. The CDR3: CASSLDFSPSYEQYV. DNA for the CDR3: TGTGCCAGCAGCTTAGACTTTTCCCCCTCCTACGAGCAGTACGTC.

The chain is built from TRBV7-9 and TRBJ2-4; D is ambiguous. The CDR3 has 14 residues. The V and J ends lost 5 bases and 3 bases respectively, with 11 bases between them. Germline loops: CDR1 SEHNR, CDR2 FQNEAQ (reference sequence). CDR3 amino acids: CASSTRALKNIQYF. In DNA form, the CDR3 reads TGTGCCAGCAGCACCCGGGCCCTCAAAAACATTCAGTACTTC.

This chain uses TRBV29-1 with TRBJ2-3; 12 bases match TRBD1. Trimming at V came to 1 base and at J to 0 bases, leaving 2 bases not matched to a gene. CDR3 size: 16 residues. CDR1 is SQVTM, CDR2 ANQGSEA, per germline. In DNA form, the CDR3 reads TGCAGCGTTGAAGGGGGGACAGGGGGCAGCACAGATACGCAGTATTTT. This translates into CSVEGGTGGSTDTQYF.

This clonotype has at least ten counts. This rearrangement joins TRBV6-5 to TRBJ1-1, with D perhaps matching TRBD1 (5 bases). The CDR3 extends over 16 amino acids. V lost 4 bases, J lost 5 bases, and 20 bases lay in between. In germline, CDR1 is MNHEY, CDR2 SVGAGI. CDR3 DNA: TGTGCCAGCAGTTCGGATGGTATGGGGCTGGGGACTGAAGCTTTCTTT. This encodes CASSSDGMGLGTEAFF.

The chain employs TRBV6-5 and TRBJ2-5; 7 positions agree with TRBD1. CDR1 is MNHEY and CDR2 is SVGAGI in the germline V gene. CDR3 length: 18 residues. Unmatched junction bases numbered 17, after V lost 2 bases and J lost 5 bases. The CDR3 sequence: CASSYTPDREKLEETQYF. The DNA for the CDR3 is TGTGCCAGCAGTTACACCCCCGACAGGGAGAAACTGGAGGAGACCCAGTACTTC.

Ten or more counts support this clonotype. The chain couples TRBV20-1 to TRBJ2-2, with 12 bases that match TRBD2. This CDR3 is 16 amino acids long. With 3 bases clipped from V and 3 bases from J, the junction kept 5 bases outside the gene matches. Germline V gene data show CDR1 as DFQATT and CDR2 as SNEGSKA (reference sequence). DNA for the CDR3: TGCAGTGCTAGGATGGCTAGCGGGGGGGACACCGGGGAGCTGTTTTTT. It specifies CSARMASGGDTGELFF.

This clonotype was detected only a few times. The V and J genes are TRBV7-9 and TRBJ2-7; D gene ambiguous. CDR3 length: 14 residues. Deletions cut 4 bases from V and 2 bases from J, with 12 bases between. The germline gives CDR1 SEHNR, CDR2 FQNEAQ (reference sequence). This CDR3 reads CASSSWEGPYEQYV. The CDR3 coding sequence is TGTGCCAGCAGCTCCTGGGAAGGGCCCTACGAGCAGTACGTC.

In this sample, this clonotype turned up a few times. J is TRBJ2-2 and V is TRBV6-2 or TRBV6-3, with TRBD1 identical over 7 bases. The CDR3 is made up of 13 amino acids. Germline V gene data show CDR1 as MNHEY and CDR2 as SVGEGT. The V segment lost 8 bases and the J segment 6 bases; nucleotides outside the gene matches: 6. CDR3 nucleotide sequence: TGTGCCAGCCTGAAGGGGGCGGCCGGGGAGCTGTTTTTT. It yields the protein CASLKGAAGELFF.

CDR3 coding DNA: TGCGCCAGCAGCCAAGCCCACCGGGCGCGGGATGAGCAGTTCTTC. It is translated as CASSQAHRARDEQFF. V usage is TRBV4-3 and J usage is TRBJ2-1; TRBD2 is a possible D gene (5 bases). Germline loops: CDR1 LGHNA, CDR2 YSLEER. The CDR3 has 15 residues. V lost 1 base and J lost 8, with 15 bases in between.